This TCR beta chain appears in the sequencing data of a study of cytomegalovirus exposure and HLA in healthy donors. Whole-study findings and limits: Based on reports, TCR beta sequences accurately predicted HLA-A and HLA-B alleles for most subjects. Among TCR beta chains, those listed as cytomegalovirus-associated numbered about 160. By HLA locus, TCR association rates varied in a later analysis, with DRB1 showing the most and HLA-C the fewest.

This CDR3 spans 14 amino acids. Trimming at V came to 4 bases and at J to 0 bases, leaving 2 bases not matched to a gene. Germline-derived CDR1 and CDR2 are MDHEN and SYDVKM. PCR involved 60 Vbeta and 13 Jbeta primers. TCRdb keeps only in-frame clones here, not all; method: immunoSEQ multiplex PCR. This table holds some 100,000 clones, roughly 74% found once. With respect to this clone: What it binds is unknown.

The sequence was obtained from a woman aged 70-85 years in good health and CMV-seropositive. The sequenced sample consisted of PBMCs. The genes are TRBV28 and TRBJ2-7, with 8 bases aligning to TRBD2. As DNA, the CDR3 is TGTGCCAGCAGTTCTAGCGGGCTCTCCTACGAGCAGTACTTC. Residues: CASSSSGLSYEQYF.